This entry lists 16 T cell receptor beta chains sequenced from one sample in a study of blood T cell repertoires in COVID-19. Sequencing used immunoSEQ multiplex PCR; TCRdb keeps in-frame clones, though not all of them. The sample includes roughly 220,000 clones, about four fifths of them seen just once. The material sequenced was PBMCs or T cells enriched from blood (not recorded which). These receptors were collected from a woman aged 40 to 50 who had recovered from COVID-19.

The chain has TRBV10-3 and TRBJ2-5; possibly TRBD1 for D (6 bases). This CDR3 comprises 14 residues. The germline V gene has CDR1 ENHRY and CDR2 SYGVKD. The ends were cut back, 5 bases at V and 7 bases at J, with 17 bases in the middle. CDR3 nucleotide sequence: TGTGCCATCAGTACGGACAGAGACACGGGGACCCAGTACTTC. This encodes CAISTDRDTGTQYF.

The chain uses TRBV28 and TRBJ2-1; 8 positions agree with TRBD2. Trimming removed 7 bases from V and 4 bases from J; junction bases left unmatched: 12. The CDR3 covers 16 residues. Germline V gene data show CDR1 as MDHEN and CDR2 as SYDVKM. This CDR3 reads CASTHRRSGAYNEQFF. The CDR3 DNA reads TGTGCCAGCACCCATCGCCGTAGCGGGGCATACAATGAGCAGTTCTTC. Full variable domain (outside the CDR3, taken from reference TRBV28 and TRBJ2-1): DVKVTQSSRYLVKRTGEKVFLECVQDMDHENMFWYRQDPGLGLRLIYFSYDVKMKEKGDIPEGYSVSREKKERFSLILESASTNQTSMYLCASTHRRSGAYNEQFFGPGTRLTVL.

The gene calls are TRBV7-8 and TRBJ1-3; 7 nucleotides match TRBD1. V gave up 6 bases and J gave up 2 bases; unmatched junction bases: 4. The germline gives CDR1 SGHVS, CDR2 FQNEAQ. There are 14 residues in the CDR3. The CDR3 spells CASRRDRAGNTIYF. CDR3 coding DNA: TGTGCCAGCAGACGAGACAGGGCTGGAAACACCATATATTTT.

The gene calls are TRBV12-3 or TRBV12-4 and TRBJ1-2; TRBD1 matches 10 bases. This CDR3 is 13 amino acids long. J was trimmed by 6 bases and V by 6 bases; bases with no gene match: 4. As DNA, the CDR3 is TGTGCCAGCAGCTTTGGACAGGGGGATGGCTACACCTTC. Translation: CASSFGQGDGYTF.

The chain recombines TRBV7-9 with TRBJ1-3; no reliable D call. The V and J ends lost 0 bases and 3 bases respectively, with 9 bases between them. CDR1 and CDR2 (germline): SEHNR, FQNEAQ (reference sequence). The CDR3 totals 15 residues. CDR3 sequence reads: CASSLARAYGNTIYF. The CDR3 nucleotides read TGTGCCAGCAGCTTAGCGAGGGCGTATGGAAACACCATATATTTT.

This clone occurred once. At the DNA level, this CDR3 is encoded by other sequences in the same sample as well. This chain links TRBV2 with TRBJ1-6, with D possibly being TRBD1 (5 bases). V was trimmed by 3 bases and J by 7 bases, leaving 10 bases between them. The CDR3 is 14 amino acids. Germline V gene lookup returns CDR1 SNHLY and CDR2 FYNNEI. The CDR3 loop is CASSDRVGNSPLHF. The CDR3 coding sequence is TGTGCCAGCAGTGACAGGGTCGGGAATTCACCCCTCCACTTT.

The chain links TRBV24-1 to TRBJ2-7; 8 bases line up with TRBD1. V lost 1 base, J lost 7 bases, and 14 bases stayed unmatched. Germline V lookup: CDR1 KGHDR, CDR2 SFDVKD. This CDR3 has 17 residues. CDR3 protein: CATSDFRPGGLRGEQYV. The CDR3 DNA reads TGTGCCACCAGTGATTTCAGGCCAGGGGGCCTTCGGGGTGAGCAGTACGTC.

This chain joins TRBV11-2 and TRBJ2-5; D possibly corresponds to TRBD2 (6 bases). V was shortened by 6 bases and J by 2 bases, with 13 bases between the two germline ends. The CDR3 runs 14 residues. The germline gives CDR1 SGHAT, CDR2 FQNNGV. The CDR3 reads CASRRPGRQETQYF. The CDR3, as DNA: TGTGCCAGCAGGAGACCAGGGAGGCAAGAGACCCAGTACTTC. Variable domain in full (rest from reference TRBV11-2 and TRBJ2-5): EAGVAQSPRYKIIEKRQSVAFWCNPISGHATLYWYQQILGQGPKLLIQFQNNGVVDDSQLPKDRFSAERLKGVDSTLKIQPAKLEDSAVYLCASRRPGRQETQYFGPGTRLLVL.

This chain joins TRBV9 and TRBJ2-7; D possibly corresponds to TRBD2 (7 bases). This CDR3 is 15 amino acids long. Trimming pared 10 bases from V and 0 bases from J, leaving 20 bases between. Germline CDR1 SGDLS, CDR2 YYNGEE. CDR3 sequence (DNA): TGTGCCCCTAAGGGGGGAGGGCCCTACTCCTACGAGCAGTACTTC. It specifies CAPKGGGPYSYEQYF. The variable domain in full, with the rest retrieved from reference TRBV9 and TRBJ2-7, is DSGVTQTPKHLITATGQRVTLRCSPRSGDLSVYWYQQSLDQGLQFLIQYYNGEERAKGNILERFSAQQFPDLHSELNLSSLELGDSALYFCAPKGGGPYSYEQYFGPGTRLTVT.

This chain joins TRBV10-3 and TRBJ2-3; 9 nucleotides agree with TRBD2. The germline V gene has CDR1 ENHRY and CDR2 SYGVKD. Losses at the gene ends were 5 bases for V and 4 bases for J; bases not matched to a gene: 4. The CDR3 runs to 14 residues. The CDR3 nucleotides are TGTGCCATCAGTACTAGCGGGTTGTCAGATACGCAGTATTTT. As protein: CAISTSGLSDTQYF.

The rearrangement joins TRBV19 to TRBJ1-2; a weak D match, TRBD1 (5 bases). This CDR3 contains 14 residues. Germline V gene data show CDR1 as LNHDA and CDR2 as SQIVND (reference sequence). Trimming stripped 2 bases from V and 5 bases from J, with 12 bases between. Written as DNA, the CDR3 is TGTGCCAGTAGTATACTCCCCGGGGGGTATGGCTACACCTTC. This encodes CASSILPGGYGYTF.

This clone has just one count. The chain combines TRBV4-1 with TRBJ1-3, with unresolved D. Germline V gene data show CDR1 as MGHRA and CDR2 as YSYEKL. The germline V and J ends were trimmed by 0 bases and 2 bases, with 8 bases remaining between them. This CDR3 comprises 15 residues. The CDR3, as DNA: TGCGCCAGCAGCCAAGATTGGCTGACTGGAAACACCATATATTTT. As protein: CASSQDWLTGNTIYF.

This sequence joins TRBV14 and TRBJ2-7; a possible D gene is TRBD1 (7 bases). The V end lost 4 bases, the J end lost 1 base, and 11 bases lay between the germline ends. The CDR3 is 14 amino acids. Germline V gene lookup returns CDR1 SGHDN and CDR2 FVKESK. The CDR3: CASSRGTASYEQYV. The CDR3 DNA reads as TGTGCCAGCAGCCGCGGGACAGCGTCCTACGAGCAGTACGTC.

The chain couples TRBV6-2 or TRBV6-3 to TRBJ2-1; 11 nucleotides agree with TRBD2. Germline trimming cut 3 bases from V and 3 bases from J; bases unmatched to any gene: 1. Germline V gives CDR1 MNHEY, CDR2 SVGEGT. The CDR3 consists of 15 residues. The CDR3: CASSYGTSGYNEQFF. In DNA, the CDR3 is TGTGCCAGCAGTTATGGGACTAGCGGCTACAATGAGCAGTTCTTC.

As DNA, the CDR3 is TGTGCCAGCAGCCCCGGGGGGACTAGCGGACGCACAGATACGCAGTATTTT. Encoded protein: CASSPGGTSGRTDTQYF. The chain is built from TRBV3-1 (or the pseudogene TRBV3-2) and TRBJ2-3; 11 bases line up with TRBD2. CDR3 length equals 17 residues. V shed 4 bases and J 1 base; nucleotides not matched to a gene: 7. Germline assignment: CDR1 LGHDT and CDR2 YNNKEL (reference sequence).

The rearrangement uses TRBV28 and TRBJ2-1, with D tentatively TRBD2 (5 bases). From germline, CDR1 is MDHEN and CDR2 SYDVKM. V gave up 9 bases and J gave up 4 bases, with 16 bases separating them. The CDR3 consists of 14 residues. In DNA, the CDR3 is TGTGCCAGTCAGCGGAAAACAGAATACAATGAGCAGTTCTTC. Translating gives CASQRKTEYNEQFF.